This is a list of T cell receptor beta chains from one sample in a study of T cells of healthy individuals. One entry per CDR3 protein results from TCRdb running MiXCR on the 5' RACE reads. The data hold roughly 87,000 distinct CDR3 sequences, with around 17% observed a single time. These receptors all stem from a human donor in good health. CDR3s include the opening cysteine and the closing phenylalanine or tryptophan. The D gene is left open where the match is weak. Expanded clones get a size class; other rows say once, few or many, or leave the size out.

V	D	J	size	CDR3	DNA
TRBV7-2	.	TRBJ2-7	few	CASSDRGDEQYF	TGTGCCAGCAGCGACCGCGGCGACGAGCAGTACTTC
TRBV5-6	.	TRBJ1-4	.	CASSAGPITTEKLFF	TGTGCCAGCAGCGCGGGCCCGATTACCACGGAAAAACTGTTTTTT
TRBV10-3	.	TRBJ2-7	many	CAISLLDPRSSYEQYF	TGTGCCATCAGCCTCTTGGACCCCAGGAGCTCCTACGAGCAGTACTTC
TRBV27	.	TRBJ2-7	many	CASSRAAGYEQYF	TGTGCCAGCAGTCGGGCCGCCGGCTACGAGCAGTACTTC
TRBV7-9	.	TRBJ1-2	few	CASSNRNRTANYGYTF	TGTGCCAGCAGCAATAGGAACCGGACAGCTAACTATGGCTACACCTTC
TRBV5-1	.	TRBJ1-1	many	CASSLVVSAEAFF	TGCGCCAGCAGCTTGGTGGTCTCCGCTGAAGCTTTCTTT
TRBV29-1	TRBD1	TRBJ1-2	many	CSVERYRGYGYTF	TGCAGCGTTGAACGGTACAGGGGGTATGGCTACACCTTC
TRBV6-5	.	TRBJ1-6	.	CASSYGRLINSPLHF	TGTGCCAGCAGTTACGGGCGGCTGATTAATTCACCCCTCCACTTT
TRBV11-2	.	TRBJ2-3	.	CASSLGSARSTDTQYF	TGTGCCAGCAGCTTAGGCTCAGCGAGGTCCACAGATACGCAGTATTTT
TRBV25-1	TRBD2	TRBJ2-7	many	CASSTRTSGNYEQYF	TGTGCCAGCAGTACCCGGACTAGCGGGAATTACGAGCAGTACTTC
TRBV29-1	TRBD2	TRBJ2-1	few	CSVSSTSGSGDEQFF	TGCAGCGTCTCCTCGACTAGCGGGAGCGGGGATGAGCAGTTCTTC
TRBV15	TRBD1	TRBJ1-1	many	CATVDRGGVNTEAFF	TGTGCCACCGTGGACAGGGGGGGTGTGAACACTGAAGCTTTCTTT
TRBV6-4	.	TRBJ1-2	few	CASSATPSSPAIYGYTF	TGTGCCAGCAGTGCCACCCCTTCCAGCCCCGCTATCTATGGCTACACCTTC